This T cell receptor beta chain was sequenced during a study of blood T cell repertoires in COVID-19. Overall study context: PBMCs, B-cell-depleted T cells, or T cells were the source of the cDNA or gDNA that made up the material.

Trimming left V 1 base short and J 3 bases short, with 5 bases between. Germline V lookup: CDR1 SGHRS, CDR2 YFSETQ. CDR3 length: 13 amino acids. In the original analysis: Quantification of nucleated cells was approximated via reference gene primer amplification. TCRdb's table, derived via immunoSEQ multiplex PCR, lists solely in-frame clones and lacks some. That table supplies the V and J calls and clone size; D and trimming were determined from the DNA. The data hold a few hundred thousand clones, with around 79% observed a single time. The material sequenced was peripheral blood. The sequence was collected from a woman of 80 years or more with acute or convalescent COVID-19. The J gene is TRBJ2-1, the V gene TRBV5-1; D is undetermined. The CDR3 protein is CASSLSFYNEQFF. In nucleotides, the CDR3 is TGCGCCAGCAGCTTGTCCTTCTACAATGAGCAGTTCTTC.